This is a list of T cell receptor beta chains from one sample in a study of blood T cell repertoires in COVID-19. Method: immunoSEQ multiplex PCR; TCRdb's copy keeps in-frame clones and lacks some. The sample has 200,000 to 300,000 clones, about 89% seen once. Sample: peripheral blood. All receptors come from a middle-aged man who had recovered from COVID-19. CDR3s include the opening cysteine and the closing phenylalanine or tryptophan. The D gene is left open where the match is weak. Rows may omit the clone size; those that give it use once, few, many or a size class.

>.|TRBV3-1/TRBV3-2|once|TRBJ2-1
TGTGCCAGCAGCCAACCCGGGGAAAGGAATGAGCAGTTCTTC
CASSQPGERNEQFF
>TRBD1|TRBV30|few|TRBJ1-5
TGTGCCTGGTCCCAAAACAGGGGCTCGAGCAATCAGCCCCAGCATTTT
CAWSQNRGSSNQPQHF
>TRBD1|TRBV19|once|TRBJ2-1
TGTGCCAGTAGTATAGATGGGACAGATTACAATGAGCAGTTCTTC
CASSIDGTDYNEQFF
>TRBD1|TRBV7-2|.|TRBJ1-1
TGTGCCAGCAGCTCCAGGGGGAGCACTGAAGCTTTCTTT
CASSSRGSTEAFF
>TRBD1|TRBV7-2|.|TRBJ2-7
TGTGCCAGCAGCTGGGGGACAGGGGGCCTATACGAGCAGTACTTC
CASSWGTGGLYEQYF
>TRBD2|TRBV9|.|TRBJ2-1
TGTGCCAGCAGCGTAGCGGCAGCGGGGAAATACAATGAGCAGTTCTTC
CASSVAAAGKYNEQFF
>TRBD1|TRBV3-1/TRBV3-2|.|TRBJ2-7
TGTGCCAGCAGCGCCCGACAGGGGGCGAGAGAGCAGTACTTC
CASSARQGAREQYF
>TRBD2|TRBV11-2|.|TRBJ2-5
TGTGCCAGCAGCTTAGTGGGGCTAGCGGGACGAACCCAATGGGCCCAGTACTTC
CASSLVGLAGRTQWAQYF
>.|TRBV19|once|TRBJ1-1
TGTGCCAGTCATCCCGAGCGGAAACGGAAAAACACTGAAGCTTTCTTT
CASHPERKRKNTEAFF
>.|TRBV12-3/TRBV12-4|.|TRBJ2-7
TGTGCCAGCAGTTGGCAGGGGATGTACCAGCAGTACTTC
CASSWQGMYQQYF
>TRBD2|TRBV9|.|TRBJ2-1
TGTGCCAGCAGCACCCGACTAGCGGACTCCGATGAGCAGTTCTTC
CASSTRLADSDEQFF
>.|TRBV5-1|once|TRBJ1-5
TGCGCCAGCAGCCCGGGGGAGGCTTGGAACAATCAGCCCCAGCATTTT
CASSPGEAWNNQPQHF
>TRBD1|TRBV15|.|TRBJ1-2
TGTGCCACCAGCAGAGATCTTCAGGACAGGGGATATGGCTACACCTTC
CATSRDLQDRGYGYTF
>.|TRBV7-9|.|TRBJ1-1
TGTGCCAGCAGCTCATTACTATGGACACCCATGAACACTGAAGCTTTCTTT
CASSSLLWTPMNTEAFF
>.|TRBV3-1/TRBV3-2|.|TRBJ2-7
TGTGCCAGCAGCCCTCAATCAGGGGGGATGAGCTACGAGCAGTACTTC
CASSPQSGGMSYEQYF
>.|TRBV12-5|.|TRBJ2-1
TGTGCTAGTGGTTCCCGAACTAGAAACAATGAGCAGTTCTTC
CASGSRTRNNEQFF
>TRBD2|TRBV29-1|.|TRBJ2-5
TGCAGCGTTGAAGGGGTAGCGGGGTCCCAAGAGACCCAGTACTTC
CSVEGVAGSQETQYF
>TRBD1|TRBV11-2|.|TRBJ1-1
TGTGCCAGCAGCTGGGATGGACAGGGGGACACTGAAGCTTTCTTT
CASSWDGQGDTEAFF
>.|TRBV6-2/TRBV6-3|.|TRBJ2-7
TGTGCCAGCAGTTTTAGAGATTCCCTGATCTACGAGCAGTACTTC
CASSFRDSLIYEQYF
>TRBD2|TRBV5-6|few|TRBJ2-5
TGTGCCAGCAGCTTTACCGGGACTAGCGAGACCCAGTACTTC
CASSFTGTSETQYF
>.|TRBV30|.|TRBJ2-3
TGTGCCTGGAGTGTAGCGGCCACAGATACGCAGTATTTT
CAWSVAATDTQYF
>.|TRBV11-2|.|TRBJ1-6
TGTGCCAGCACCATAGTCACAGGGATAAATTCACCCCTCCACTTT
CASTIVTGINSPLHF
>TRBD2|TRBV15|.|TRBJ2-7
TGTGCCACCAGCGTGACTAGCGGGGAAACCTACGAGCAGTACTTC
CATSVTSGETYEQYF
>.|TRBV5-6|.|TRBJ2-5
TGTGCCAGCAGCTTGGGATGGTCGGGGGGCCTAGCGGCCCAGTACTTC
CASSLGWSGGLAAQYF
>.|TRBV2|.|TRBJ2-1
TGTGCCAGCAGGGACAGCTCCTACAATGAGCAGTTCTTC
CASRDSSYNEQFF
>TRBD2|TRBV5-4|once|TRBJ2-2
TGTGCCAGCAGCCGGGGACTAGCGGGAAACATGAACACCGGGGAGCTGTTTTTT
CASSRGLAGNMNTGELFF